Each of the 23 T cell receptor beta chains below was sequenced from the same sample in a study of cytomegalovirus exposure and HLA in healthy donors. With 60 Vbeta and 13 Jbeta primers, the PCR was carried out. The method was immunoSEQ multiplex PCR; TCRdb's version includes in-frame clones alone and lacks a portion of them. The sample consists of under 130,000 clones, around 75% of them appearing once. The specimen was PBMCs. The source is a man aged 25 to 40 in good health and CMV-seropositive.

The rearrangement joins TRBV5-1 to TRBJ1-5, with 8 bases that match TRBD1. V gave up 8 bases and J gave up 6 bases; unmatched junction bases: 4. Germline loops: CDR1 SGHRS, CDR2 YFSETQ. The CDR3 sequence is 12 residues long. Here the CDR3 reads CASGQGGQPQHF. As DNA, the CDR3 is TGCGCCAGTGGACAGGGAGGTCAGCCCCAGCATTTT.

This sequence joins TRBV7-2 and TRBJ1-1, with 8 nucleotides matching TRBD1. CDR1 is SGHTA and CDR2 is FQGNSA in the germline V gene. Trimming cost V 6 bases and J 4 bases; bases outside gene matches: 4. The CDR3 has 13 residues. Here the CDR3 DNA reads TGTGCCAGCAGGTTTACAGGGGGCACTGAAGCTTTCTTT. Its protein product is CASRFTGGTEAFF.

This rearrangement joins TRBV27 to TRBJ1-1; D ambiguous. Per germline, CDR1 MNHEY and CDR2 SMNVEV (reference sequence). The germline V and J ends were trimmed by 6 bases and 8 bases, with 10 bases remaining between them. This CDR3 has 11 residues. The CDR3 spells CASSLDGEAFF. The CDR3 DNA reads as TGTGCCAGCAGCCTAGACGGAGAAGCTTTCTTT.

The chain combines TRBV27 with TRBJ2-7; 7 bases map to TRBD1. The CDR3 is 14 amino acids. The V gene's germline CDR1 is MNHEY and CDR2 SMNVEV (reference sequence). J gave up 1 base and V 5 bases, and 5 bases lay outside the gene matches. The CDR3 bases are TGTGCCAGCAGTCTGTGGACAGGATCCTACGAGCAGTACTTC. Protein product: CASSLWTGSYEQYF.

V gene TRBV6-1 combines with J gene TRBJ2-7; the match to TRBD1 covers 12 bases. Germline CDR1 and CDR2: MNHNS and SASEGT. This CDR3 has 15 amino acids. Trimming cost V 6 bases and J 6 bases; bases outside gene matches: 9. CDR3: CASSDLGTGGFEQYF. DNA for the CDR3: TGTGCCAGCAGCGACCTGGGGACAGGGGGCTTCGAGCAGTACTTC.

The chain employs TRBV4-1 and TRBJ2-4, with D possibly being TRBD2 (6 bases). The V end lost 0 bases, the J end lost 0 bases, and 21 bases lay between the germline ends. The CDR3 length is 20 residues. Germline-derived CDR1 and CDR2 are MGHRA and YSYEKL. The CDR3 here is CASSQEGGYGLTLAKNIQYF. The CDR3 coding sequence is TGCGCCAGCAGCCAAGAGGGGGGATACGGACTCACGCTAGCCAAAAACATTCAGTACTTC.

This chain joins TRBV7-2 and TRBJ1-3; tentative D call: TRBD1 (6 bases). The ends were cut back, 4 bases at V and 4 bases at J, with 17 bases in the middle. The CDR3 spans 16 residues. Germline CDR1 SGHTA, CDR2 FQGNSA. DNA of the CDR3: TGTGCCAGCAGCTCCCTACAGGGTCCCGTCGGAAACACCATATATTTT. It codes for CASSSLQGPVGNTIYF.

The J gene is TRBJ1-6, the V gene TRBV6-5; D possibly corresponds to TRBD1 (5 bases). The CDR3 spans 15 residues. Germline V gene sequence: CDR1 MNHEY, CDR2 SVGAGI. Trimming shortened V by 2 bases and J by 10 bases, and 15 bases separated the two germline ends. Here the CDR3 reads CASSYGGMVKSPLHF. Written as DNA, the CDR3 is TGTGCCAGCAGTTACGGGGGGATGGTTAAGTCACCCCTCCACTTT.

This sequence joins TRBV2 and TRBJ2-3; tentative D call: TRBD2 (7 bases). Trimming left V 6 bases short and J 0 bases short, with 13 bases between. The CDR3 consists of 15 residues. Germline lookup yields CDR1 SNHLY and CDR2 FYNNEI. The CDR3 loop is CASRAGGASTDTQYF. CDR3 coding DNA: TGTGCCAGCAGGGCTGGGGGGGCTAGCACAGATACGCAGTATTTT. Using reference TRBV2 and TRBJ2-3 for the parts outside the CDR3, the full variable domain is EPEVTQTPSHQVTQMGQEVILRCVPISNHLYFYWYRQILGQKVEFLVSFYNNEISEKSEIFDDQFSVERPDGSNFTLKIRSTKLEDSAMYFCASRAGGASTDTQYFGPGTRLTVL.

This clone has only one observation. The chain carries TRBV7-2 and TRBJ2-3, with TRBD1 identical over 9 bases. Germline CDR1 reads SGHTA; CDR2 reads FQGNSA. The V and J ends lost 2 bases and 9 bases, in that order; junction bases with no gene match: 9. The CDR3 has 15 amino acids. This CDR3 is CASSLISPGQGTQYF. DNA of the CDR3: TGTGCCAGCAGCTTAATCTCACCGGGACAGGGCACGCAGTATTTT.

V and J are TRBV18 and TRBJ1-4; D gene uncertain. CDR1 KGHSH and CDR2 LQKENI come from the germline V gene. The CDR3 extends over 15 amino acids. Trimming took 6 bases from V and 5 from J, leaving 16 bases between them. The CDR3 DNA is TGTGCCAGCTCTCGAGCGGGCGGGAACAATGAAAAACTGTTTTTT. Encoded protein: CASSRAGGNNEKLFF.

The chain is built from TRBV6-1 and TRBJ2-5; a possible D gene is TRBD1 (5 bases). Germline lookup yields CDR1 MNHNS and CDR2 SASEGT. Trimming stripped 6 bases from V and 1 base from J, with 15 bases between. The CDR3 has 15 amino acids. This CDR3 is CASSPLGAIQETQYF. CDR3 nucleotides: TGTGCCAGCAGCCCCCTTGGGGCCATCCAAGAGACCCAGTACTTC.

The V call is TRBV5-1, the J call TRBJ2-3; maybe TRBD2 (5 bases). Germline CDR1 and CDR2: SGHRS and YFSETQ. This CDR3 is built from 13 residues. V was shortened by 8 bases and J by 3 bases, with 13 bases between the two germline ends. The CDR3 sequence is CASRGRATDTQYF. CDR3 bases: TGCGCCAGTCGAGGGCGGGCGACAGATACGCAGTATTTT. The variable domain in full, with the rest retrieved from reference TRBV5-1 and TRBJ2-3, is KAGVTQTPRYLIKTRGQQVTLSCSPISGHRSVSWYQQTPGQGLQFLFEYFSETQRNKGNFPGRFSGRQFSNSRSEMNVSTLELGDSALYLCASRGRATDTQYFGPGTRLTVL.

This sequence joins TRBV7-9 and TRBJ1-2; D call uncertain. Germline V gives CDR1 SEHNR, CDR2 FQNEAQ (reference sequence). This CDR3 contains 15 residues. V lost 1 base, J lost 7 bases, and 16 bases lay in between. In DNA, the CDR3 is TGTGCCAGCAGCTTAGGGACTCAAGCTTTGTTTGGCTACACCTTC. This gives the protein CASSLGTQALFGYTF.

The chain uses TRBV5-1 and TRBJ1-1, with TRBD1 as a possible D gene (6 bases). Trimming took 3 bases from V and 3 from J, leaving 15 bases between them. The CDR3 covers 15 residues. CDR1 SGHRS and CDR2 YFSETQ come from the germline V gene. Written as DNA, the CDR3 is TGCGCCAGCAGCTCCGGACAGAGGTGGGACACTGAAGCTTTCTTT. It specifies CASSSGQRWDTEAFF. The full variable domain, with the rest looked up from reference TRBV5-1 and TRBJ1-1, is KAGVTQTPRYLIKTRGQQVTLSCSPISGHRSVSWYQQTPGQGLQFLFEYFSETQRNKGNFPGRFSGRQFSNSRSEMNVSTLELGDSALYLCASSSGQRWDTEAFFGQGTRLTVV.

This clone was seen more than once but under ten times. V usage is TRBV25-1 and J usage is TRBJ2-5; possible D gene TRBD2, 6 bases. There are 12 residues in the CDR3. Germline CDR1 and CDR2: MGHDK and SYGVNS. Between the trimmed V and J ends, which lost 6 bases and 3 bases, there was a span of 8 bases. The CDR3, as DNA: TGTGCCAGCAGCCGGGGGAAAGAGACCCAGTACTTC. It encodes CASSRGKETQYF.

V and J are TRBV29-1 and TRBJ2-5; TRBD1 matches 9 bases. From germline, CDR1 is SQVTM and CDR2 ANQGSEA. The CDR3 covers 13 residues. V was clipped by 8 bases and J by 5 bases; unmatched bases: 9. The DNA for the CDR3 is TGCAGCATCGACAGGGGGTCGGTCGAGACCCAGTACTTC. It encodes CSIDRGSVETQYF.

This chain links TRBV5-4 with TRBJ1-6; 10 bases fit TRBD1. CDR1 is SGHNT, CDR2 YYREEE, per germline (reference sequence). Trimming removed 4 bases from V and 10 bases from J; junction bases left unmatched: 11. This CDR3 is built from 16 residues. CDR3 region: CASSPRQGASGSPLHF. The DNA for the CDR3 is TGTGCCAGCAGCCCTCGACAGGGGGCATCAGGGTCACCCCTCCACTTT.

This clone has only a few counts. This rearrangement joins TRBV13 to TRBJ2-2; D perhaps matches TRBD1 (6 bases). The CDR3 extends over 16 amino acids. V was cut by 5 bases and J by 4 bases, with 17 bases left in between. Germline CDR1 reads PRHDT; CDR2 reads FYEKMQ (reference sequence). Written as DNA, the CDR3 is TGTGCCAGCAGCCCCCCGGACAGCCAAGCCACCGGGGAGCTGTTTTTT. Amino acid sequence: CASSPPDSQATGELFF.

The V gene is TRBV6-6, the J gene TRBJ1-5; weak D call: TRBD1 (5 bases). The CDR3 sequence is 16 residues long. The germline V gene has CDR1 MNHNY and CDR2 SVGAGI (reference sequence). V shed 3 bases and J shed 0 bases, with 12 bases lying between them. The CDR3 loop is CASSYSTVYSNQPQHF. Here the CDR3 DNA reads TGTGCCAGCAGTTATTCGACAGTCTATAGCAATCAGCCCCAGCATTTT.

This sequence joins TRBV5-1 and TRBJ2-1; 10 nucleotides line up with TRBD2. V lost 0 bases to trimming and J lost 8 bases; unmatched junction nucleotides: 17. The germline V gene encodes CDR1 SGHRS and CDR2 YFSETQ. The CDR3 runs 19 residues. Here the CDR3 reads CASSLGLLAGTGAGYEQFF. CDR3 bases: TGCGCCAGCAGCTTGGGACTACTAGCGGGGACCGGCGCTGGATATGAGCAGTTCTTC.

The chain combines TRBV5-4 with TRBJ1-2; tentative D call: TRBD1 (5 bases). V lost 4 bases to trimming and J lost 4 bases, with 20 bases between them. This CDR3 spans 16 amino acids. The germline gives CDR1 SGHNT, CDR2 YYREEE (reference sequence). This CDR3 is CASSLALGQTFYGYTF. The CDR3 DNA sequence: TGTGCCAGCAGCCTGGCGCTGGGGCAGACTTTCTATGGCTACACCTTC.

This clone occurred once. The CDR3, as DNA: TGTGCCAGCTCACCACCGGCGGGACAGGGTAACTATGGCTACACCTTC. As protein: CASSPPAGQGNYGYTF. This chain links TRBV18 with TRBJ1-2; 9 bases match TRBD1. V was pared by 0 bases and J by 1 base, with 3 bases of the junction left unmatched. Germline CDR1 KGHSH, CDR2 LQKENI. The CDR3 has 16 residues.